This T cell receptor (beta chain) was captured in a study of blood T cell repertoires in COVID-19. Study-level information: Sites across the United States, Italy and Spain contributed samples from acute and convalescent COVID-19.

The germline V and J ends were trimmed by 9 bases and 5 bases, with 13 bases remaining between them. CDR1 SNHLY and CDR2 FYNNEI come from the germline V gene. The CDR3 covers 13 residues. The Seattle site enrolled patients during active infection and followed them longitudinally. Original data processing: Cell counts per sample came from amplifying reference gene primers. The repertoire was sequenced with immunoSEQ multiplex PCR; TCRdb's copy has only in-frame clones and lacks some. The DNA was the basis for D and trimming; V, J and clone size are from that table. The sample lists some 180,000 clones; 85% to 90% were seen once.

The rearrangement uses TRBV2 and TRBJ2-2; D is unclear. The specimen was peripheral blood. This clonotype originated in a woman older than 75 with COVID-19, enrolled during active disease. CDR3 in amino acids: CASSLVGTGELFF. The CDR3 nucleotides are TGTGCCAGTTCCCTAGTAGGAACCGGGGAGCTGTTTTTT.